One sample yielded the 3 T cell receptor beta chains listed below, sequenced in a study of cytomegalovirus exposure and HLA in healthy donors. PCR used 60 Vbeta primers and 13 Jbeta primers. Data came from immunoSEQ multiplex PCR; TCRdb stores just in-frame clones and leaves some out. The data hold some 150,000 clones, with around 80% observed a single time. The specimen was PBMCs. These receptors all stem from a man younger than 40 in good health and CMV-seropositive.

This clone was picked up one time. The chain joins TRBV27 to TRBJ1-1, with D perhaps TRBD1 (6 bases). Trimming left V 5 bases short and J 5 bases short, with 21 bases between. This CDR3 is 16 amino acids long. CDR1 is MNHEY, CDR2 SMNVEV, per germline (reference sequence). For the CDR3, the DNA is TGTGCCAGCAGTCCTAACAGGGTGAGGACGAATACTGAAGCTTTCTTT. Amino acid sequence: CASSPNRVRTNTEAFF.

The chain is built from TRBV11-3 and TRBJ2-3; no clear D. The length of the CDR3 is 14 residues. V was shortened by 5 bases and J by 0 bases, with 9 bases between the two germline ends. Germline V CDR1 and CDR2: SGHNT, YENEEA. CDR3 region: CASSRQFSTDTQYF. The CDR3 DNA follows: TGTGCCAGCAGCAGACAATTTAGCACAGATACGCAGTATTTT.

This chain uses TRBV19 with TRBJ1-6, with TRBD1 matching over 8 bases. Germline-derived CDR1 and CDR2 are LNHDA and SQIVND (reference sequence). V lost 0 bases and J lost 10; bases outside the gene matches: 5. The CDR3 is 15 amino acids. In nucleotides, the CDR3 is TGTGCCAGTAGTATAGATCGACAGGGGTACTCACCCCTCCACTTT. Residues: CASSIDRQGYSPLHF. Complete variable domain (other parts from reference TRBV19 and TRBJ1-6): DGGITQSPKYLFRKEGQNVTLSCEQNLNHDAMYWYRQDPGQGLRLIYYSQIVNDFQKGDIAEGYSVSREKKESFPLTVTSAQKNPTAFYLCASSIDRQGYSPLHFGNGTRLTVT.